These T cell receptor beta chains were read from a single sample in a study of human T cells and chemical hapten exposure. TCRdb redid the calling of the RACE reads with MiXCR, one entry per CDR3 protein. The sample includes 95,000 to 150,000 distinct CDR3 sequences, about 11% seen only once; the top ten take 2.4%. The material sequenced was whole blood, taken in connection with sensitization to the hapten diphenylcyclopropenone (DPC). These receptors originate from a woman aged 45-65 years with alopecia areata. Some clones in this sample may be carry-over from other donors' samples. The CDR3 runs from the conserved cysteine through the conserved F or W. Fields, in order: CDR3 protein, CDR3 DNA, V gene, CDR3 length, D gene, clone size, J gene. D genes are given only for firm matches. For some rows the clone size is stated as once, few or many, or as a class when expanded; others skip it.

CDR3: CSARRPFSDQGRWYGYTF; DNA: TGCAGTGCTAGACGACCATTTTCGGACCAGGGACGTTGGTATGGCTACACCTTC; V: TRBV20-1; length: 18; D: NA; size: NA; J: TRBJ1-2
CDR3: CASSARDYLTGELFF; DNA: TGCGCCAGCAGCGCCCGGGACTACCTCACCGGGGAGCTGTTTTTT; V: TRBV5-1; length: 15; D: TRBD2; size: few; J: TRBJ2-2
CDR3: CSASGWVAGSSYNEQFF; DNA: TGCAGTGCTAGTGGCTGGGTAGCGGGGAGCTCCTACAATGAGCAGTTCTTC; V: TRBV20-1; length: 17; D: TRBD2; size: many; J: TRBJ2-1
CDR3: CASSLALAGVPDTQYF; DNA: TGTGCCAGCAGCTTAGCCCTAGCGGGAGTCCCAGATACGCAGTATTTT; V: TRBV7-9; length: 16; D: TRBD2; size: few; J: TRBJ2-3
CDR3: CASRKTSGGATGTDTQYF; DNA: TGTGCCAGCAGAAAGACTAGCGGGGGTGCAACTGGCACAGATACGCAGTATTTT; V: TRBV25-1; length: 18; D: TRBD2; size: NA; J: TRBJ2-3
CDR3: CASSLLGTGGFTIYF; DNA: TGTGCCAGCAGTTTACTTGGGACAGGGGGATTCACCATATATTTT; V: TRBV27; length: 15; D: TRBD1; size: many; J: TRBJ1-3
CDR3: CASRPTGYSNQPQHF; DNA: TGTGCCAGCAGACCCACAGGGTATAGCAATCAGCCCCAGCATTTT; V: TRBV6-5; length: 15; D: NA; size: NA; J: TRBJ1-5
CDR3: CASSYVGDTQYF; DNA: TGTGCCAGCAGTTACGTTGGGGATACGCAGTATTTT; V: TRBV6-5; length: 12; D: NA; size: NA; J: TRBJ2-3
CDR3: CAIRDRANIQYF; DNA: TGTGCCATTCGGGACAGGGCTAACATTCAGTACTTC; V: TRBV27; length: 12; D: TRBD1; size: NA; J: TRBJ2-4
CDR3: CASSAQTGFGLATNEKLFF; DNA: TGTGCCAGCAGCGCCCAGACAGGGTTTGGTCTAGCAACTAATGAAAAACTGTTTTTT; V: TRBV3-1; length: 19; D: TRBD1; size: NA; J: TRBJ1-4
CDR3: CASSLVGVRETQYF; DNA: TGTGCCAGCAGCTTAGTTGGGGTTAGGGAGACCCAGTACTTC; V: TRBV7-2; length: 14; D: NA; size: few; J: TRBJ2-5
CDR3: CASSPTGTFGTEAFF; DNA: TGTGCCAGCAGTCCGACAGGGACGTTTGGCACTGAAGCTTTCTTT; V: TRBV12-3/TRBV12-4; length: 15; D: TRBD1; size: NA; J: TRBJ1-1
CDR3: CASSLFYQAKNIQYF; DNA: TGTGCCAGCAGTTTATTCTATCAAGCCAAAAACATTCAGTACTTC; V: TRBV28; length: 15; D: NA; size: NA; J: TRBJ2-4
CDR3: CASSVDRANEKLFF; DNA: TGTGCCAGCAGCGTGGACAGGGCAAATGAAAAACTGTTTTTT; V: TRBV7-2; length: 14; D: TRBD1; size: few; J: TRBJ1-4
CDR3: CASSGGWEYEQYF; DNA: TGTGCCAGCAGCGGGGGGTGGGAATACGAGCAGTACTTC; V: TRBV7-8; length: 13; D: NA; size: NA; J: TRBJ2-7
CDR3: CASSLLGPAYEQYF; DNA: TGTGCCAGCAGCTTACTTGGTCCAGCATACGAGCAGTACTTC; V: TRBV7-9; length: 14; D: NA; size: NA; J: TRBJ2-7
CDR3: CASSLSGSLSDEQYF; DNA: TGTGCCAGCAGTTTATCTGGGTCCCTTAGCGACGAGCAGTACTTC; V: TRBV28; length: 15; D: NA; size: few; J: TRBJ2-7
CDR3: CASSLGTSTEQYF; DNA: TGTGCCAGCAGCCTGGGGACTTCTACGGAGCAGTACTTC; V: TRBV5-6; length: 13; D: NA; size: NA; J: TRBJ2-7
CDR3: CACARNTEAFF; DNA: TGTGCCTGTGCTAGAAACACTGAAGCTTTCTTT; V: TRBV30; length: 11; D: NA; size: few; J: TRBJ1-1
CDR3: CSARSRETQYF; DNA: TGCAGTGCTAGATCGAGGGAGACCCAGTACTTC; V: TRBV20-1; length: 11; D: NA; size: few; J: TRBJ2-5
CDR3: CASSLRAGRTDTQYF; DNA: TGTGCCAGCAGCTTAAGGGCGGGGCGCACAGATACGCAGTATTTT; V: TRBV7-2; length: 15; D: NA; size: NA; J: TRBJ2-3
CDR3: CSAIGAGTEAFF; DNA: TGCAGTGCTATCGGGGCAGGGACTGAAGCTTTCTTT; V: TRBV20-1; length: 12; D: NA; size: NA; J: TRBJ1-1
CDR3: CASSQAYRTSGTDTQYF; DNA: TGTGCCAGCAGCCAAGCGTACAGGACTAGCGGCACAGATACGCAGTATTTT; V: TRBV3-1; length: 17; D: TRBD2; size: few; J: TRBJ2-3
CDR3: CASTRLAGANEQFF; DNA: TGTGCCAGCACCCGGCTAGCGGGAGCCAATGAGCAGTTCTTC; V: TRBV2; length: 14; D: TRBD2; size: NA; J: TRBJ2-1
CDR3: CASSAQGRGYTF; DNA: TGTGCCAGCAGTGCGCAGGGGCGAGGCTACACCTTC; V: TRBV6-1; length: 12; D: NA; size: few; J: TRBJ1-2
CDR3: CASSPHKREGVDTQYF; DNA: TGTGCCAGCAGCCCCCACAAGCGGGAGGGCGTAGATACGCAGTATTTT; V: TRBV28; length: 16; D: TRBD2; size: NA; J: TRBJ2-3
CDR3: CSVGSGGNTGELFF; DNA: TGCAGCGTCGGAAGCGGGGGGAACACCGGGGAGCTGTTTTTT; V: TRBV29-1; length: 14; D: TRBD2; size: NA; J: TRBJ2-2
CDR3: CSVEDGVNGNTIYF; DNA: TGCAGCGTTGAAGATGGGGTAAATGGGAACACCATATATTTT; V: TRBV29-1; length: 14; D: NA; size: NA; J: TRBJ1-3
CDR3: CASSPDGSPLNF; DNA: TGCGCCAGCAGCCCGGATGGTTCACCCCTCAACTTT; V: TRBV5-1; length: 12; D: NA; size: few; J: TRBJ1-6
CDR3: CASSYEATWLYTEAFF; DNA: TGTGCCAGCAGTTACGAGGCTACATGGCTGTACACTGAAGCTTTCTTT; V: TRBV6-5; length: 16; D: NA; size: NA; J: TRBJ1-1
CDR3: CAISPIADNEQFF; DNA: TGTGCCATCAGTCCAATTGCGGACAATGAGCAGTTCTTC; V: TRBV10-3; length: 13; D: NA; size: few; J: TRBJ2-1
CDR3: CSASGAGQGLGYTF; DNA: TGCAGTGCTAGTGGTGCGGGACAGGGCCTTGGCTACACCTTC; V: TRBV20-1; length: 14; D: TRBD1; size: few; J: TRBJ1-2
CDR3: CASSPSTRNSAEQYF; DNA: TGTGCCAGCAGCCCGTCGACCAGAAATTCAGCCGAGCAGTACTTC; V: TRBV7-8; length: 15; D: NA; size: few; J: TRBJ2-7
CDR3: CSVDPDSTEAFF; DNA: TGCAGCGTTGACCCGGACAGCACTGAAGCTTTCTTT; V: TRBV29-1; length: 12; D: NA; size: NA; J: TRBJ1-1
CDR3: CASSFGPAGSYEQYF; DNA: TGTGCCAGCAGTTTCGGACCAGCCGGCTCCTACGAGCAGTACTTC; V: TRBV28; length: 15; D: NA; size: NA; J: TRBJ2-7
CDR3: CASSQELPTDTQYF; DNA: TGTGCCAGCAGCCAAGAACTGCCCACAGATACGCAGTATTTT; V: TRBV3-1; length: 14; D: NA; size: NA; J: TRBJ2-3
CDR3: CSVGELAWDTEAFF; DNA: TGCAGCGTTGGGGAATTGGCCTGGGACACTGAAGCTTTCTTT; V: TRBV29-1; length: 14; D: NA; size: NA; J: TRBJ1-1
CDR3: CASSGDMGVIDTQYF; DNA: TGTGCCAGCAGCGGAGACATGGGGGTGATAGATACGCAGTATTTT; V: TRBV7-9; length: 15; D: NA; size: NA; J: TRBJ2-3
CDR3: CASSVGTSDQPQHF; DNA: TGTGCCAGCAGCGTAGGCACCAGTGATCAGCCCCAGCATTTT; V: TRBV9; length: 14; D: NA; size: many; J: TRBJ1-5
CDR3: CASSATGSTNEKLFF; DNA: TGTGCCAGCAGTGCAACAGGCTCGACTAATGAAAAACTGTTTTTT; V: TRBV12-3/TRBV12-4; length: 15; D: NA; size: few; J: TRBJ1-4
CDR3: CASFSSVEQFF; DNA: TGTGCCAGCTTTAGCTCGGTTGAGCAGTTCTTC; V: TRBV2; length: 11; D: NA; size: NA; J: TRBJ2-1
CDR3: CASSLTSGSPSRKYF; DNA: TGTGCCAGCAGCTTGACTAGCGGGAGCCCCTCCCGCAAGTATTTT; V: TRBV7-2; length: 15; D: TRBD2; size: NA; J: TRBJ2-3
CDR3: CSAGRGESYNSPLHF; DNA: TGCAGTGCGGGCAGGGGAGAATCCTATAATTCACCCCTCCACTTT; V: TRBV20-1; length: 15; D: NA; size: many; J: TRBJ1-6
CDR3: CASSGTANQPQHF; DNA: TGTGCCAGCAGCGGGACAGCTAATCAGCCCCAGCATTTT; V: TRBV3-1; length: 13; D: TRBD1; size: few; J: TRBJ1-5
CDR3: CASSDIGASGRSRAQYF; DNA: TGTGCCAGCAGTGACATCGGGGCTAGCGGGAGGTCCAGAGCGCAGTATTTT; V: TRBV27; length: 17; D: TRBD2; size: few; J: TRBJ2-3
CDR3: CASSYRDRSYSNQPQHF; DNA: TGTGCCAGCAGTTACCGGGACAGATCTTATAGCAATCAGCCCCAGCATTTT; V: TRBV28; length: 17; D: TRBD1; size: NA; J: TRBJ1-5
CDR3: CASSGGSRYEQYF; DNA: TGTGCCAGCAGCGGCGGGAGCCGCTACGAGCAGTACTTC; V: TRBV11-2; length: 13; D: TRBD2; size: few; J: TRBJ2-7
CDR3: CATSRDLGQPNSPLHF; DNA: TGTGCCACCAGCAGAGATCTGGGACAGCCTAATTCACCCCTCCACTTT; V: TRBV15; length: 16; D: TRBD1; size: NA; J: TRBJ1-6
CDR3: CASSLQGSNNEQFF; DNA: TGTGCCAGCAGCTTACAGGGGTCTAACAATGAGCAGTTCTTC; V: TRBV7-2; length: 14; D: NA; size: many; J: TRBJ2-1
CDR3: CASSRNGATNEKLFF; DNA: TGTGCCAGCAGCCGGAACGGTGCAACTAATGAAAAACTGTTTTTT; V: TRBV9; length: 15; D: NA; size: NA; J: TRBJ1-4
CDR3: CASSLSQVNTEAFF; DNA: TGTGCCAGCAGTTTATCACAGGTGAACACTGAAGCTTTCTTT; V: TRBV27; length: 14; D: NA; size: many; J: TRBJ1-1
CDR3: CSVWGGPRGEQYF; DNA: TGCAGCGTTTGGGGAGGCCCCAGGGGCGAGCAGTACTTC; V: TRBV29-1; length: 13; D: NA; size: NA; J: TRBJ2-7
CDR3: CATSGTGTDFYEQYF; DNA: TGTGCCACCAGCGGAACCGGGACAGACTTCTACGAGCAGTACTTC; V: TRBV15; length: 15; D: TRBD1; size: many; J: TRBJ2-7